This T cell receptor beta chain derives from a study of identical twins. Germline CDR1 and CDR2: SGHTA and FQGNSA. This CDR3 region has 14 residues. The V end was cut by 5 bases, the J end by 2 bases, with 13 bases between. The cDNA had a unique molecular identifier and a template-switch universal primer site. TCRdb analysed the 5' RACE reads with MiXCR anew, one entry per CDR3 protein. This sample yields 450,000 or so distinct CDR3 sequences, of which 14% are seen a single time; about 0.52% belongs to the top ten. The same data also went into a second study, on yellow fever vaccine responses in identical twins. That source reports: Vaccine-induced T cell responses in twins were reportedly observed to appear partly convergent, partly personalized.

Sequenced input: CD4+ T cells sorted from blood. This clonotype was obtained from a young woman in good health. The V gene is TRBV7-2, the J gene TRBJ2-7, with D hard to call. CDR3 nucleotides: TGTGCCAGCAGCCCCCGAGGCAGAACCTACGAGCAGTACTTC. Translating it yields CASSPRGRTYEQYF.